The present entry profiles one T cell receptor (beta chain) with its context. This clone was recorded once. Its binding antigen is unknown. Base qualities are not recorded, but no much larger clone differs from it by a single base. The data derive from a study of cytomegalovirus exposure and HLA in healthy donors (dated by TCRdb to 2016 to 2017). Concerning the study at large: According to a later analysis, the roughly 120 validation repertoires were produced on the same platform as the approximately 600 repertoires of the first cohort. The study was designed to test whether signatures of past pathogen exposure could be identified by cataloging public T cell receptors. High-throughput TCR immunosequencing, statistical association of individual TCRs with disease status, and machine learning were combined to predict cytomegalovirus infection status. Besides the first cohort of around 670 subjects, a separate validation cohort made up of 120 different subjects was used. The paper's findings and limits, for the study overall: Cytomegalovirus status was reported to be diagnosed by the classifier with high specificity and sensitivity in both the original and validation cohorts. In a later analysis, TCRs clustered in the first cohort were found to also tend to co-occur in the roughly 110 validation repertoires, with 85% to 95% of cluster scores above 0. According to the authors, the approach could potentially be generalized to other disease states and immunological phenotypes. In vitro tests confirmed that three of the cytomegalovirus-associated TCR beta chains recognize cytomegalovirus antigens. Most TCR sequences were seen in very few donors, while some public TCRs were found in many individuals. A later analysis had no HLA typing for the validation cohort, so co-occurrence there was scored across all 130 or so repertoires. A total of about 180 TCR beta chains were listed by the study as associated with cytomegalovirus.

Library method: the immunoSEQ multiplex PCR assay. In the paper's pipeline: A statistical classification framework was built for diagnosing cytomegalovirus status from the catalog of TCR beta chain sequences. TCRdb took this table from immuneACCESS and kept in-frame rearrangements with V and J called. Such tables lack part of the clones; where checked against another copy, unresolved V genes explain under half of the gap, and the rest is unexplained. V, J and clone size are those of that table, while D and trimming were read from the DNA. This sample holds around 150,000 clones; more than 75% were observed only once. Jointly, the top ten make up about 2.7% of the sample. The donors were included in the validation cohort of roughly 130 subjects, a group kept apart from the roughly 680-subject first cohort. The CDR1 and CDR2 encoded by the germline V gene are LGHNA and YNFKEQ. V is clipped by 9 bases and J by 5 bases, and the sequence between their germline boundaries is 15 bases long. There are 13 amino acids in the CDR3, from cysteine to phenylalanine inclusive. Of the read, only the CDR3 DNA is kept; its 39 bases are in frame from base 1.

The sequence was collected from a man aged 18 to 30 in good health and CMV-seronegative. The sequenced sample consisted of PBMCs. The V gene is TRBV4-2 and the J gene is TRBJ2-3, with a weak D call of TRBD2 (6 bases match). The CDR3 protein: CASRGGNKDTQYF. The base sequence is TGTGCCAGTAGGGGCGGGAATAAAGATACGCAGTATTTT.